The clone carrying this T cell receptor (beta chain) came up many times. What it recognizes is unknown. The CDR3 runs to 16 residues. V was cut by 5 bases and J by 3 bases, with 19 bases left in between. Germline V lookup: CDR1 MDHEN, CDR2 SYDVKM. The sample belongs to a study of early T cells in non-severe SARS-CoV-2 infection. Across the study: The study sequenced bulk RNA from unsorted whole blood, with chains unpaired.

Findings of the study overall: Sequences matched to VDJdb favored anti-spike CD8 responses, while private and CD4 specificities were missed.

Individually, cDNA molecules had unique molecular identifiers attached to them. Each CDR3 protein gets one entry after TCRdb re-called the 5' RACE reads with MiXCR. Altogether about 30,000 distinct CDR3 sequences are present, approximately 5.5% being singletons, with the ten largest covering approximately 3.4%. Material: whole blood. This TCR was recovered from an adult who was a healthcare worker with PCR-confirmed SARS-CoV-2 infection or an uninfected control (not recorded which). The chain recombines TRBV28 with TRBJ1-1; no definite D call. DNA for the CDR3: TGTGCCAGCAGTCCCGGACCTGAGGCGCGGTACACTGAAGCTTTCTTT. It specifies CASSPGPEARYTEAFF.